These 14 T cell receptor beta chains were sequenced from one sample in a study of beta chain features in type 1 diabetes. TCRB transcripts that were expressed got sequenced, as all of the isolated RNA had been reverse transcribed. Generated by immunoSEQ multiplex PCR, the TCRdb table keeps only in-frame clones and is missing some. The data hold more than 140,000 clones, with 9.7% observed a single time. The specimen sequenced was central memory CD4+ T cells from blood. The receptor source for this set is a woman aged 35 to 49 in good health.

For the CDR3, the DNA is TGCGCCAGCAGTCTACAGGGACAGGGGAATCGAATAGTTTACGAGCAGTACTTC. This translates into CASSLQGQGNRIVYEQYF. The rearrangement joins TRBV5-1 to TRBJ2-7, with 10 bases fitting TRBD1. Germline CDR1 reads SGHRS; CDR2 reads YFSETQ. Trimming at V came to 5 bases and at J to 4 bases, leaving 18 bases not matched to a gene. This CDR3 contains 18 residues.

The chain couples TRBV29-1 to TRBJ1-1; no clear D. The CDR3 covers 13 residues. Germline CDR1 is SQVTM and CDR2 is ANQGSEA. V was cut by 4 bases and J by 0 bases, with 9 bases left in between. The CDR3 spells CSVGEDVNTEAFF. Here the CDR3 DNA reads TGCAGCGTTGGGGAGGACGTGAACACTGAAGCTTTCTTT.

This clone came up a few times. This rearrangement joins TRBV5-1 to TRBJ2-3; 8 bases align to TRBD2. Germline-derived CDR1 and CDR2 are SGHRS and YFSETQ. The length of the CDR3 is 14 residues. The V segment lost 4 bases and the J segment 3 bases; nucleotides outside the gene matches: 4. The CDR3 nucleotides are TGCGCCAGCAGCCGGGGGGGCGTAACAGATACGCAGTATTTT. It specifies CASSRGGVTDTQYF.

This rearrangement joins TRBV7-2 to TRBJ2-3; 8 nucleotides match TRBD1. This CDR3 has 15 amino acids. The trim removed 4 bases at V and 6 bases at J, leaving 9 bases unmatched. Germline CDR1 SGHTA, CDR2 FQGNSA. Here the CDR3 reads CASSSGQGRSDTQYF. DNA of the CDR3: TGTGCCAGCAGCTCAGGACAGGGCCGCTCGGATACGCAGTATTTT.

This chain links TRBV29-1 with TRBJ1-5; 12 nucleotides line up with TRBD1. The germline V gene has CDR1 SQVTM and CDR2 ANQGSEA. CDR3 length: 17 residues. Unmatched junction bases numbered 11, after V lost 7 bases and J lost 1 base. The CDR3 DNA is TGCAGCGCTCGTCTCGCGGGACAGGGGGCAAGCAATCAGCCCCAGCATTTT. Translation: CSARLAGQGASNQPQHF.

The J gene is TRBJ1-2, the V gene TRBV7-8, with D hard to call. With 1 base removed from V and 7 bases from J, the gap between germline ends came to 7 bases. The germline V gene encodes CDR1 SGHVS and CDR2 FQNEAQ. The CDR3 length is 12 residues. In DNA, the CDR3 is TGTGCCAGCAGCTTAGAGTACGGTGGCTACACCTTC. Residues: CASSLEYGGYTF.

In this sample, this clone turned up a few times. V is TRBV11-2 and J is TRBJ2-7, with D possibly matching TRBD2 (6 bases). Germline loops: CDR1 SGHAT, CDR2 FQNNGV. This CDR3 has 14 residues. V gave up 5 bases and J gave up 3 bases, with 14 bases separating them. In DNA, the CDR3 is TGTGCCAGCAGCCCCCCCCCGGAGGGCTACGAGCAGTACTTC. Translation: CASSPPPEGYEQYF.

The chain links TRBV28 to TRBJ2-7, with TRBD2 identical over 7 bases. The germline CDR1 and CDR2 sequences are MDHEN and SYDVKM. V lost 4 bases to trimming and J lost 2 bases; unmatched junction nucleotides: 2. CDR3 length: 13 amino acids. CDR3 coding DNA: TGTGCCAGCAGTTCCGGGGGGACCTACGAGCAGTACTTC. Its protein is CASSSGGTYEQYF.

The rearrangement links TRBV27 to TRBJ1-2; 7 bases match TRBD1. Trimming cost V 8 bases and J 7 bases; bases outside gene matches: 7. Germline CDR1 and CDR2: MNHEY and SMNVEV (reference sequence). The CDR3 spans 12 residues. CDR3 region: CASGDRAGGYTF. The CDR3 coding sequence is TGTGCCAGCGGCGACAGGGCGGGTGGCTACACCTTC.

This clone has only a few counts. The V gene is TRBV7-9, the J gene TRBJ1-3; maybe TRBD1 (6 bases). The germline gives CDR1 SEHNR, CDR2 FQNEAQ (reference sequence). The CDR3 spans 14 residues. V was shortened by 8 bases and J by 5 bases, with 16 bases between the two germline ends. The CDR3 spells CASLDGQPRNTIYF. In DNA form, the CDR3 reads TGTGCCAGCCTCGATGGACAGCCAAGAAACACCATATATTTT.

This clone appeared a few times. V is TRBV5-1 and J is TRBJ1-1; TRBD1 is a possible D gene (6 bases). The CDR3 is 15 residues long. Looked up from germline, CDR1 is SGHRS and CDR2 is YFSETQ. The V gene lost 4 bases and the J gene lost 5 bases, with 18 bases spanning the gap. The CDR3 sequence is CASSPGGGGTTEAFF. CDR3 DNA sequence: TGCGCCAGCAGCCCCGGGGGAGGGGGAACAACTGAAGCTTTCTTT.

The DNA for the CDR3 is TGTGCCAGTAGTTCGGGGGGCTCGGGGGAGACCCAGTACTTC. Translating it yields CASSSGGSGETQYF. The chain recombines TRBV19 with TRBJ2-5, with D perhaps matching TRBD2 (7 bases). Germline CDR1 reads LNHDA; CDR2 reads SQIVND (reference sequence). The CDR3 runs 14 residues. V lost 5 bases and J lost 5, with 15 bases in between.

The V and J genes are TRBV14 and TRBJ1-4; 7 bases are shared with TRBD1. The CDR3 contains 14 residues. The V gene end was trimmed by 3 bases and the J gene end by 6 bases; junction bases not matched to a gene: 4. Germline-derived CDR1 and CDR2 are SGHDN and FVKESK. The CDR3 sequence: CASSQTGPYEKLFF. Written as DNA, the CDR3 is TGTGCCAGCAGCCAGACAGGGCCGTATGAAAAACTGTTTTTT. The full variable domain, rest sourced from reference TRBV14 and TRBJ1-4, is EAGVTQFPSHSVIEKGQTVTLRCDPISGHDNLYWYRRVMGKEIKFLLHFVKESKQDESGMPNNRFLAERTGGTYSTLKVQPAELEDSGVYFCASSQTGPYEKLFFGSGTQLSVL.

A few counts support this clone. V is TRBV19 and J is TRBJ1-5; the D is unclear. Germline CDR1 and CDR2: LNHDA and SQIVND (reference sequence). This CDR3 comprises 15 residues. Trimming pared 3 bases from V and 2 bases from J, leaving 11 bases between. Here the CDR3 DNA reads TGTGCCAGTAGTATCCCTGACAAAGGCAATCAGCCCCAGCATTTT. This encodes CASSIPDKGNQPQHF.